This TCR beta chain was identified during a study of cytomegalovirus exposure and HLA in healthy donors. Study-wide results and limits: Most of the TCR beta V segments (in an earlier analysis) were productive either about 87% or about 30% of the time. Many donors carried some public TCRs, although rarity characterized most TCR sequences.

The study ran its PCR with 60 Vbeta and 13 Jbeta primers. Source study methods: Later, an analysis found about 80 million unique TCR beta chains, and 8.5 million to 12 million of these were shared. Assay used: immunoSEQ multiplex PCR; TCRdb lists only in-frame clones, some missing. The DNA was the basis for D and trimming; V, J and clone size are from that table. The sample yields about 210,000 clones, about 86% seen once. In regard to this clone: What it binds is not known.

Sequencing was done on a sample of PBMCs. This sequence was found in a woman in her 30s in good health and CMV-seronegative.

CDR3 sequence: CASSVGLAIETQYF. The CDR3 nucleotides read TGTGCCAGCAGCGTAGGACTAGCTATAGAGACCCAGTACTTC. The chain couples TRBV9 to TRBJ2-5, with 7 bases aligning to TRBD2. V shed 0 bases and J 4 bases; nucleotides not matched to a gene: 3. This CDR3 spans 14 amino acids. Per germline, CDR1 SGDLS and CDR2 YYNGEE.